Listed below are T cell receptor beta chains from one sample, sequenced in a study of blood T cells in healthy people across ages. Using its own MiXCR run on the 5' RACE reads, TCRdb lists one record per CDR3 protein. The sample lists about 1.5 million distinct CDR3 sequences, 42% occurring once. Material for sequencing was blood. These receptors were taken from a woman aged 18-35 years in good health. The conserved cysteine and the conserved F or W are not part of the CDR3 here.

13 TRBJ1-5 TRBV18 ASSPTGQTLQPQH
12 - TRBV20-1 SALLAAVGETQY
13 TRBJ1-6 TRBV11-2 ASRQTGTPMSPLH
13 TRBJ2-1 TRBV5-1 ASSPAGTRGNEQF
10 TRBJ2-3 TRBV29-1 SARTFTDTQY
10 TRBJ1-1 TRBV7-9 ASSTLTPEAF
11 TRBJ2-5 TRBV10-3 AISWDSQETQY
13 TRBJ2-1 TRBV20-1 SAESGTGFYNEQF
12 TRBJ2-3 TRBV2 ASRENRDTDTQY
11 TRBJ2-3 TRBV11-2 ASSLGIQGTQY
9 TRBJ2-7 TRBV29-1 SVYRAPREY
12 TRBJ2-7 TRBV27 ASSFDGLGYEQY
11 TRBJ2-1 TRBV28 ASLTSGTGEQF
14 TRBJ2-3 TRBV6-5 ASSYSGGARTDTQY
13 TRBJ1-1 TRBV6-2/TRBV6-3 ASKFTGERSTEAF
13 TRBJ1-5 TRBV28 ACSFLGQGIQPQH
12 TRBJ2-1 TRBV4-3 ASSQDKASNEQF
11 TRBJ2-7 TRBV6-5 ASSKTDTGGQY
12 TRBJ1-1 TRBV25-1 ASSEYRGATEAF
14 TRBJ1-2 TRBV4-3 ASSHAGTDNVNGYT
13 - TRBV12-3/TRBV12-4 ASSLRWTAGWTQY
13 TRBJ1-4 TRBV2 ASSELGGAREKLF
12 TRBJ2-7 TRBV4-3 ASSQDWPTYEQY
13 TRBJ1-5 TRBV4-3 ASSQGRGRNQPQH
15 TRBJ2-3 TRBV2 ASSEGTSGGRTDTQY
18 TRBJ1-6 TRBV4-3 ASSQDARIQGWVFDSPLH
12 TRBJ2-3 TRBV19 ASSIGGARDTQY
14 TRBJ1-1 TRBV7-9 ASSPTRGTVHSQAF
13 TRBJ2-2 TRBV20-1 SASGRSRNTGELF
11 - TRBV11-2 ATVVGTGYEQY
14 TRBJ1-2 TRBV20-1 SASGTGKGSNYGYT
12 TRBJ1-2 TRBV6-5 ASRSDRRTYGYT
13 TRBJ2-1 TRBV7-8 ASSLRAGGLNEQF
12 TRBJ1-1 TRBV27 ASSPNIGQPEAF
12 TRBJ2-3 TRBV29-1 SVSSGASTDTQY
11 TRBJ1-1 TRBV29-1 SVATLRDTEAF
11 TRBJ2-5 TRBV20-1 SANGGTQETQY
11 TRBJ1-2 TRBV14 ASSQDDFYGYT
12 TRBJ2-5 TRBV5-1 ASSLGAAGETQY
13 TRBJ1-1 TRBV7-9 ASSPRTVTNTEAF
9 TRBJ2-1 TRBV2 ASSTDRAPF
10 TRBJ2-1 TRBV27 ASSNRYNEQF
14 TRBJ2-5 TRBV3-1 ASSQVIADPQETQY
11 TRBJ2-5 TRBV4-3 ASSQDFRETQY
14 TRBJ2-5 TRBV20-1 SARDGRRGEQETQY
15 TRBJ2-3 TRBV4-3 ASSQAASGSTTDTQY
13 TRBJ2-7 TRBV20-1 SARDLGQGTLEQY
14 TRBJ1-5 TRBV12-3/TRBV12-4 ASSLDGARGNQPQH
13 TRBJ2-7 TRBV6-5 ASSDGGGGSYEQY
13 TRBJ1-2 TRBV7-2 ASSLDRGTYYGYT
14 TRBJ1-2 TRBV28 ASRRAGTEGNYGYT
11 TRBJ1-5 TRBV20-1 SARKTGDQPQH
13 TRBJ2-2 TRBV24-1 ATSDVGDLPGELF